These 24 T cell receptor beta chains were all obtained from the same sample, sequenced in a study of immune evolution from preneoplasia to lung adenocarcinoma. Repertoires were generated with immunoSEQ multiplex PCR, while TCRdb's copy carries only in-frame clones and drops some. The sample has about 14,000 clones; more than 80% are singletons. The sequencing input was FFPE minimally invasive lung adenocarcinoma tissue. These receptors came from a person aged 65 to 79 with lung adenocarcinoma.

The V call is TRBV18, the J call TRBJ1-1; 11 nucleotides match TRBD1. The CDR3 is made up of 17 amino acids. The trim removed 2 bases at V and 2 bases at J, leaving 7 bases unmatched. Per the germline V gene, CDR1 is KGHSH and CDR2 is LQKENI. The CDR3 DNA follows: TGTGCCAGCTCACCAATGGGACAGGGGGAGCCTAACACTGAAGCTTTCTTT. As protein: CASSPMGQGEPNTEAFF.

This chain uses TRBV7-9 with TRBJ2-7; D is ambiguous. V lost 5 bases and J lost 2, with 10 bases in between. The CDR3 is 13 residues long. Per germline, CDR1 SEHNR and CDR2 FQNEAQ (reference sequence). CDR3 bases: TGTGCCAGCAGCCCCCACGACCCCTACGAGCAGTACTTC. This encodes CASSPHDPYEQYF.

This clone was seen just once. The chain recombines TRBV7-3 with TRBJ2-3, with D hard to call. Trimming took 5 bases from V and 2 from J, leaving 11 bases between them. CDR3 size: 14 residues. Germline loops: CDR1 SGHTA, CDR2 FQGTGA. The CDR3 sequence is CASSPTGLTDTQYF. DNA of the CDR3: TGTGCCAGCAGCCCCACGGGTCTCACAGATACGCAGTATTTT.

V usage is TRBV6-1 and J usage is TRBJ2-7; D gene uncertain. With 1 base removed from V and 0 bases from J, the gap between germline ends came to 10 bases. This CDR3 has 15 residues. In germline, CDR1 is MNHNS, CDR2 SASEGT. CDR3 sequence: CASSEVSASSYEQYF. CDR3 DNA: TGTGCCAGCAGTGAAGTCTCAGCGAGCTCCTACGAGCAGTACTTC.

The V call is TRBV10-3, the J call TRBJ2-5; the match to TRBD2 covers 11 bases. Trimming took 3 bases from V and 4 from J; bases not matched to a gene: 10. Germline-derived CDR1 and CDR2 are ENHRY and SYGVKD. CDR3 length: 17 amino acids. The CDR3 sequence is CAISDPTSGGSLETQYF. The CDR3, as DNA: TGTGCCATCAGTGATCCAACTAGCGGGGGTTCTTTAGAGACCCAGTACTTC.

The chain carries TRBV9 and TRBJ1-2, with 9 bases aligning to TRBD1. Germline values: CDR1 SGDLS, CDR2 YYNGEE. The CDR3 length is 15 residues. The trim removed 3 bases at V and 2 bases at J, leaving 5 bases unmatched. The CDR3 reads CASSGTGAFNYGYTF. The CDR3 DNA follows: TGTGCCAGCAGCGGGACAGGGGCCTTCAACTATGGCTACACCTTC.

This clone was seen a handful of times. This chain uses TRBV11-2 with TRBJ2-1, with TRBD1 as a possible D gene (5 bases). The CDR3 length is 13 residues. The germline V gene encodes CDR1 SGHAT and CDR2 FQNNGV. The V gene lost 2 bases and the J gene lost 9 bases, with 11 bases spanning the gap. DNA for the CDR3: TGTGCCAGCAGCTTACCGACAAGGGGTGAGCAGTTCTTC. It is translated as CASSLPTRGEQFF. Based on the CDR3 plus reference TRBV11-2 and TRBJ2-1, the full variable domain is EAGVAQSPRYKIIEKRQSVAFWCNPISGHATLYWYQQILGQGPKLLIQFQNNGVVDDSQLPKDRFSAERLKGVDSTLKIQPAKLEDSAVYLCASSLPTRGEQFFGPGTRLTVL.

The chain links TRBV28 to TRBJ1-2; possible D gene TRBD1, 5 bases. This CDR3 region has 14 residues. Trimming shortened V by 5 bases and J by 0 bases, and 10 bases separated the two germline ends. In germline, CDR1 is MDHEN, CDR2 SYDVKM. The CDR3 bases are TGTGCCAGCAGTCCAGGGACCACTAACTATGGCTACACCTTC. It specifies CASSPGTTNYGYTF.

The chain recombines TRBV7-3 with TRBJ2-5, with TRBD1 matching over 11 bases. The germline CDR1 and CDR2 sequences are SGHTA and FQGTGA. The CDR3 contains 16 residues. Trimming cost V 5 bases and J 2 bases; bases outside gene matches: 7. The CDR3 is CASSPYGTGGQETQYF. DNA of the CDR3: TGTGCCAGCAGCCCATACGGGACAGGGGGGCAAGAGACCCAGTACTTC. The full variable domain, in which reference TRBV7-3 and TRBJ2-5 provide the parts outside the CDR3, is GAGVSQTPSNKVTEKGKYVELRCDPISGHTALYWYRQSLGQGPEFLIYFQGTGAADDSGLPNDRFFAVRPEGSVSTLKIQRTERGDSAVYLCASSPYGTGGQETQYFGPGTRLLVL.

The gene calls are TRBV4-1 and TRBJ1-4, with D uncertain. V dropped 2 bases and J dropped 7 bases, with 20 bases sitting between them. The CDR3 is 17 amino acids. Germline V gene data show CDR1 as MGHRA and CDR2 as YSYEKL. The DNA for the CDR3 is TGCGCCAGCAGCCAACCCCCTTCGGGCCACCTCGGTGAAAAACTGTTTTTT. It is translated as CASSQPPSGHLGEKLFF.

The chain employs TRBV10-3 and TRBJ2-3; D remains ambiguous. The germline gives CDR1 ENHRY, CDR2 SYGVKD. V shed 0 bases and J shed 2 bases, with 6 bases lying between them. The CDR3 extends over 14 amino acids. The CDR3, as DNA: TGTGCCATCAGTGAGTCGGGATACACAGATACGCAGTATTTT. Translation gives CAISESGYTDTQYF.

This clone has just one count. This chain joins TRBV11-2 and TRBJ2-5; weak D call: TRBD1 (6 bases). The J call may be in error: the DNA end matches TRBJ2-7 better. Germline V gene lookup returns CDR1 SGHAT and CDR2 FQNNGV. The CDR3 runs 15 residues. CDR3 nucleotide sequence: TGTGCCAGCAGCTTAGGACAGGTGACCTCCTACGAGCAGTACTTC. It codes for CASSLGQVTSYEQYF.

The CDR3: CSVEDRLKTQYF. The CDR3 nucleotides read TGCAGCGTTGAAGATCGATTGAAGACCCAGTACTTC. The rearrangement uses TRBV29-1 and TRBJ2-5; D is unresolved. Germline V gene data show CDR1 as SQVTM and CDR2 as ANQGSEA. Trimming removed 0 bases at V and 6 bases at J, with 8 bases between. The CDR3 is made up of 12 amino acids.

The rearrangement joins TRBV11-3 to TRBJ2-3; 10 bases match TRBD1. The V gene's germline CDR1 is SGHNT and CDR2 YENEEA. The CDR3 spans 14 residues. V gave up 5 bases and J gave up 6 bases; unmatched junction bases: 5. DNA for the CDR3: TGTGCCAGCAGCCCGGGACAGGGGTGGGATACGCAGTATTTT. This translates into CASSPGQGWDTQYF.

The chain carries TRBV10-3 and TRBJ2-1; possible D gene TRBD2, 5 bases. This CDR3 is built from 13 residues. The germline CDR1 and CDR2 sequences are ENHRY and SYGVKD. V gave up 1 base and J gave up 9 bases, with 10 bases separating them. CDR3 nucleotide sequence: TGTGCCATCAGTGAGTACGGCGCGGGTGAGCAGTTCTTC. It specifies CAISEYGAGEQFF.

V and J are TRBV2 and TRBJ1-4; TRBD1 agrees at 9 bases. Trimming cost V 6 bases and J 8 bases; bases outside gene matches: 7. This CDR3 has 14 amino acids. Per germline, CDR1 SNHLY and CDR2 FYNNEI. CDR3: CASSDRGVGEKLFF. The DNA for the CDR3 is TGTGCCAGCAGCGACAGGGGGGTAGGGGAAAAACTGTTTTTT.

The chain combines TRBV19 with TRBJ1-5; maybe TRBD1 (6 bases). The CDR3 loop spans 16 amino acids. V was shortened by 8 bases and J by 6 bases, with 23 bases between the two germline ends. The V gene's germline CDR1 is LNHDA and CDR2 SQIVND (reference sequence). The CDR3 reads CASRKKGGDSGQPQHF. The CDR3 region has the DNA TGTGCCAGTCGCAAAAAAGGGGGGGATTCGGGTCAGCCCCAGCATTTT. The full variable domain, with the rest looked up from reference TRBV19 and TRBJ1-5, is DGGITQSPKYLFRKEGQNVTLSCEQNLNHDAMYWYRQDPGQGLRLIYYSQIVNDFQKGDIAEGYSVSREKKESFPLTVTSAQKNPTAFYLCASRKKGGDSGQPQHFGDGTRLSIL.

The chain carries TRBV4-1 and TRBJ1-4; perhaps TRBD1 as D (6 bases). In germline, CDR1 is MGHRA, CDR2 YSYEKL. Deletions cut 1 base from V and 7 bases from J, with 16 bases between. CDR3 size: 16 residues. Here the CDR3 reads CASSQAPEEGVEKLFF. As DNA, the CDR3 is TGCGCCAGCAGCCAAGCCCCAGAGGAGGGGGTTGAAAAACTGTTTTTT.

The sample holds a few counts of this clone. The gene calls are TRBV10-3 and TRBJ2-7, with D uncertain. CDR3 size: 11 residues. The V end was cut by 9 bases, the J end by 3 bases, with 9 bases between. CDR1 and CDR2 (germline): ENHRY, SYGVKD. CDR3 residues: CAIGSGYEQYF. DNA of the CDR3: TGTGCCATAGGGTCGGGCTACGAGCAGTACTTC.

This clone was counted only a few times. The V gene is TRBV4-1, the J gene TRBJ2-2; TRBD1 or TRBD2 may be the D gene (6 bases each). The CDR3 runs 16 residues. Germline CDR1 reads MGHRA; CDR2 reads YSYEKL. V lost 0 bases to trimming and J lost 7 bases, with 15 bases between them. This chain's CDR3 is CASSQEPGALVGELFF. The CDR3 region has the DNA TGCGCCAGCAGCCAAGAGCCGGGGGCACTGGTCGGGGAGCTGTTTTTT.

This clone was found once. The rearrangement links TRBV11-2 to TRBJ1-4; maybe TRBD1 (5 bases). The V end was cut by 4 bases, the J end by 7 bases, with 13 bases between. The CDR3 consists of 14 residues. Germline CDR1 and CDR2: SGHAT and FQNNGV. CDR3 loop: CASSWGTGGEKLFF. The CDR3 region has the DNA TGTGCCAGCAGCTGGGGCACTGGAGGTGAAAAACTGTTTTTT. Full variable domain (rest looked up from reference TRBV11-2 and TRBJ1-4): EAGVAQSPRYKIIEKRQSVAFWCNPISGHATLYWYQQILGQGPKLLIQFQNNGVVDDSQLPKDRFSAERLKGVDSTLKIQPAKLEDSAVYLCASSWGTGGEKLFFGSGTQLSVL.

This chain links TRBV5-1 with TRBJ2-3; a weak D match, TRBD2 (5 bases). V was pared by 0 bases and J by 1 base, with 12 bases between. Germline V gene lookup returns CDR1 SGHRS and CDR2 YFSETQ. This CDR3 is 16 amino acids long. The DNA of the CDR3 is TGCGCCAGCAGCTTGGTGGGTGTCGGGGGCACAGATACGCAGTATTTT. It codes for CASSLVGVGGTDTQYF.

V usage is TRBV6-5 and J usage is TRBJ2-1; TRBD2 is a possible D gene (6 bases). With 0 bases removed from V and 7 bases from J, the gap between germline ends came to 10 bases. There are 14 residues in the CDR3. Germline V gene lookup returns CDR1 MNHEY and CDR2 SVGAGI. The chain's CDR3 is CASSYSAEGNEQFF. The CDR3 nucleotides read TGTGCCAGCAGTTACTCGGCGGAGGGGAATGAGCAGTTCTTC.

This clone was detected once. This rearrangement joins TRBV6-1 to TRBJ2-7; 10 positions agree with TRBD1. CDR3 size: 18 residues. Germline CDR1 reads MNHNS; CDR2 reads SASEGT. V lost 4 bases to trimming and J lost 2 bases; unmatched junction nucleotides: 14. The CDR3 coding sequence is TGTGCCAGCAGTGCTACGTCCAGGGGACAGGGGTACACCTACGAGCAGTACTTC. Protein: CASSATSRGQGYTYEQYF.